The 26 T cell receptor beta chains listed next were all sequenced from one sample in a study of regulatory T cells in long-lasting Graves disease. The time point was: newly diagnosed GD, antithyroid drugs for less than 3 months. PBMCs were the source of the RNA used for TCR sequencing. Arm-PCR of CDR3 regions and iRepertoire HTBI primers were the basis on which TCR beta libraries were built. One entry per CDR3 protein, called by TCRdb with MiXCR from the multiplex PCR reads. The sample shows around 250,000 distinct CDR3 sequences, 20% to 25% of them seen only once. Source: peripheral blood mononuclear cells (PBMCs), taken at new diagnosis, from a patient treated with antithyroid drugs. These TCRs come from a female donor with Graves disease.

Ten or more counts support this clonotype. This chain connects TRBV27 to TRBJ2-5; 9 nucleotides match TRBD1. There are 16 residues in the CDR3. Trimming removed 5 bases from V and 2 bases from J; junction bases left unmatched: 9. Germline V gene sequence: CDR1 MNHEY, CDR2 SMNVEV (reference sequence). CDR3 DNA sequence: TGTGCCAGCAGTCTGGCCGGGACAGGGATGCAAGAGACCCAGTACTTC. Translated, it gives CASSLAGTGMQETQYF.

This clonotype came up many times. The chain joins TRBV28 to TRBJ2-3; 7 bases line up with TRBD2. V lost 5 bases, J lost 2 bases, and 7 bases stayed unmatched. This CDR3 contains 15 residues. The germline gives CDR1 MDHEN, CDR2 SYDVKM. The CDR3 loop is CASSPREGNTDTQYF. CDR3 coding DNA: TGTGCCAGCAGTCCTAGGGAGGGGAACACAGATACGCAGTATTTT.

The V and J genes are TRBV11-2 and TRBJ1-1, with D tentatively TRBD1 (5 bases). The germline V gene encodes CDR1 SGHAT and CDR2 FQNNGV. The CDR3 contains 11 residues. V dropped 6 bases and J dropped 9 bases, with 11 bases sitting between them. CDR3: CASRGGGQAFF. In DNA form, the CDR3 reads TGTGCCAGCAGGGGGGGGGGTCAAGCTTTCTTT. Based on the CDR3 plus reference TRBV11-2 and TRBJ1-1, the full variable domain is EAGVAQSPRYKIIEKRQSVAFWCNPISGHATLYWYQQILGQGPKLLIQFQNNGVVDDSQLPKDRFSAERLKGVDSTLKIQPAKLEDSAVYLCASRGGGQAFFGQGTRLTVV.

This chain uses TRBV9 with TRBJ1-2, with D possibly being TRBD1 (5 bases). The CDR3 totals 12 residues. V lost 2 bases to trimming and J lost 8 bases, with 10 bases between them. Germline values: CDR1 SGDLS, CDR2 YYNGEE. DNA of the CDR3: TGTGCCAGCAGCGTGGGGGGGAGAGGCTACACCTTC. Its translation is CASSVGGRGYTF.

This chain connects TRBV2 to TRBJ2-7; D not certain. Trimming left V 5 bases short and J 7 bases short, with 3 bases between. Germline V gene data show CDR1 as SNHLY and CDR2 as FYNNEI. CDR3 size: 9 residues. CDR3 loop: CASSREQYF. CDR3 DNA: TGTGCCAGCAGTCGGGAGCAGTACTTC.

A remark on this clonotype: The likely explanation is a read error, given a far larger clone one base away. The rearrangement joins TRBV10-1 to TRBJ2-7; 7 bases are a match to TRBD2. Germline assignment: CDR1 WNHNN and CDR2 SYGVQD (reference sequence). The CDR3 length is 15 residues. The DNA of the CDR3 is TGTGCCAGCAGCAATCCAGGCGGGGGAGCCTACGAGCAGTACTTC. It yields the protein CASSNPGGGAYEQYF.

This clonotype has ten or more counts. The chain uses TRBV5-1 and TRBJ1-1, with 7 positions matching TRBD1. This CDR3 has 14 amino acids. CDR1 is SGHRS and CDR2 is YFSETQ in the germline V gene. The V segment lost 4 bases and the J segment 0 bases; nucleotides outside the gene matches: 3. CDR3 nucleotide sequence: TGCGCCAGCAGCGGGGGACAGATGAACACTGAAGCTTTCTTT. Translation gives CASSGGQMNTEAFF.

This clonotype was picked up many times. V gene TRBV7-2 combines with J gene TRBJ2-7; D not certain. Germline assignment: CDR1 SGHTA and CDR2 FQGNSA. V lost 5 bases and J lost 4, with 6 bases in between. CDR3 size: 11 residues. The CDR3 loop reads CASSPKYEQYF. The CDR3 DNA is TGTGCCAGCAGCCCTAAGTACGAGCAGTACTTC.

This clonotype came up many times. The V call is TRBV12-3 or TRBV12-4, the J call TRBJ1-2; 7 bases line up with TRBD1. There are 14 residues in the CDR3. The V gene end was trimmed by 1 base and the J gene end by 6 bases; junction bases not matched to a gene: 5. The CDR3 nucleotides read TGTGCCAGCAGTTTAGAGACAGGGCGAGATGGCTACACCTTC. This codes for CASSLETGRDGYTF.

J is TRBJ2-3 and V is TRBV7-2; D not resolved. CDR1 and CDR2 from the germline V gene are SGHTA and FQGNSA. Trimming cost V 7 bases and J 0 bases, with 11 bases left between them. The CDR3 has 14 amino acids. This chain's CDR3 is CASTPTGSTDTQYF. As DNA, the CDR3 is TGTGCCAGCACCCCGACGGGTAGCACAGATACGCAGTATTTT.

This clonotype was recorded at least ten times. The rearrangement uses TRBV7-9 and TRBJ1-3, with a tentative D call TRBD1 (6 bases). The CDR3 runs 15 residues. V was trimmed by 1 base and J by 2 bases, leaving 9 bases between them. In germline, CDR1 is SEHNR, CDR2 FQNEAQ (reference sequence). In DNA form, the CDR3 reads TGTGCCAGCAGCTTAGAGGACAGAACTGGAAACACCATATATTTT. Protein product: CASSLEDRTGNTIYF.

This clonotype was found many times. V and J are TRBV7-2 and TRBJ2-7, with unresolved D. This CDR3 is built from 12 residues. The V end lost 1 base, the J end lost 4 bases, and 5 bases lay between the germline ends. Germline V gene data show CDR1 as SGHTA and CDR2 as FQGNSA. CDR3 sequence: CASSLVGYEQYF. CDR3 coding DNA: TGTGCCAGCAGCTTAGTAGGTTACGAGCAGTACTTC.

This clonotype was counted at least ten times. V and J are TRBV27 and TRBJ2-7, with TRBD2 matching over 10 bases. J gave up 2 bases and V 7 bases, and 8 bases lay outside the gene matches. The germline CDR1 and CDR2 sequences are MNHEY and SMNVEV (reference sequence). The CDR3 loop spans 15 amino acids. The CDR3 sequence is CASKVLAGKAYEQYF. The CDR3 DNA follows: TGTGCCAGCAAGGTACTAGCGGGAAAGGCCTACGAGCAGTACTTC.

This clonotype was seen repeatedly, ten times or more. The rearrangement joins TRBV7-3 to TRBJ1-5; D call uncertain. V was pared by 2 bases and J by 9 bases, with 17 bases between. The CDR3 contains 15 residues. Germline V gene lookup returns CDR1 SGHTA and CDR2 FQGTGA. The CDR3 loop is CASSLDGSSLRPQHF. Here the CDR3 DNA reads TGTGCCAGCAGCTTAGACGGCTCATCCCTACGGCCCCAGCATTTT.

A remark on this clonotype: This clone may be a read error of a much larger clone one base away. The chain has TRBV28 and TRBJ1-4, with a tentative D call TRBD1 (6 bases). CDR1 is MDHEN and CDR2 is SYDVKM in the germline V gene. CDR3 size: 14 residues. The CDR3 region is CASKWTVTSEKLFF. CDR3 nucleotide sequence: TGTGCCAGCAAGTGGACAGTGACTAGTGAAAAACTGTTTTTT.

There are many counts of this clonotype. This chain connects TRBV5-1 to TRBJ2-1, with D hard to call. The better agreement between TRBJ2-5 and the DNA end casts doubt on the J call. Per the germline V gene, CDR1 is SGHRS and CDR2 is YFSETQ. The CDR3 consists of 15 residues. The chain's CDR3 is CASSLAGAPEETQYF. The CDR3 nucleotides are TGCGCCAGCAGCTTGGCCGGAGCCCCGGAAGAGACCCAGTACTTC.

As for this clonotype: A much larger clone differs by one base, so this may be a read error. The CDR3 coding sequence is TGTGCCAGCAGAAAAGACGGGACAGGTGACTATGGCTACACCTTC. This gives the protein CASRKDGTGDYGYTF. This chain connects TRBV7-3 to TRBJ1-2, with TRBD1 identical over 8 bases. CDR1 is SGHTA, CDR2 FQGTGA, per germline. The CDR3 is made up of 15 amino acids. J lost 3 bases, V lost 6 bases, and 9 bases had no gene match.

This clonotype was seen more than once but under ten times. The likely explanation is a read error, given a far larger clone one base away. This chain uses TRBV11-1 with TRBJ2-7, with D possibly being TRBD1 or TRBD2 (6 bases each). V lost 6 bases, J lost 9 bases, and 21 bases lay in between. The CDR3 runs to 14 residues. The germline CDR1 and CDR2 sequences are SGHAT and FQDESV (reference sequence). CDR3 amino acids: CASRRGSGANGQYF. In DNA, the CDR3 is TGTGCCAGCAGAAGAGGGTCGGGGGCGAACGGGCAGTACTTC.

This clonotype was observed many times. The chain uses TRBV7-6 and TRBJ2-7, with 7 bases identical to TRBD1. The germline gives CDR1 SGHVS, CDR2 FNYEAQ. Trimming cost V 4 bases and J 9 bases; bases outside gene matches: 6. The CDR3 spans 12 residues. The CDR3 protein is CASSSGTAMQYF. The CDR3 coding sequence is TGTGCCAGCAGCTCCGGGACAGCGATGCAGTACTTC.

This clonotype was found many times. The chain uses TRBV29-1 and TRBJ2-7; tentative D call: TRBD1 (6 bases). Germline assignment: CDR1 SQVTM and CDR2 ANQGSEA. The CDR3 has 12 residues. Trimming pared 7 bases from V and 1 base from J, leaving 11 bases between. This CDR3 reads CSATGNSYEQYF. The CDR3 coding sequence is TGCAGCGCCACAGGGAATTCCTACGAGCAGTACTTC.

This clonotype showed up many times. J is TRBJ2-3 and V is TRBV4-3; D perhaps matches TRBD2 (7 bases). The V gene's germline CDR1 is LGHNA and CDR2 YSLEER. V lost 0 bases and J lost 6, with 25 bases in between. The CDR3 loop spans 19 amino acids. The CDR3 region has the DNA TGCGCCAGCAGCCAAGAAGCCCCCCCCCGGGGGGCAGAGCAGGATACGCAGTATTTT. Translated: CASSQEAPPRGAEQDTQYF.

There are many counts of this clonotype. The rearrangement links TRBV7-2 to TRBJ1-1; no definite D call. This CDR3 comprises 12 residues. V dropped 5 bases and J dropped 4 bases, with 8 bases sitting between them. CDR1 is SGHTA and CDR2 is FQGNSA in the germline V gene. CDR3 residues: CASSPVGTEAFF. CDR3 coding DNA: TGTGCCAGCAGCCCCGTTGGCACTGAAGCTTTCTTT.

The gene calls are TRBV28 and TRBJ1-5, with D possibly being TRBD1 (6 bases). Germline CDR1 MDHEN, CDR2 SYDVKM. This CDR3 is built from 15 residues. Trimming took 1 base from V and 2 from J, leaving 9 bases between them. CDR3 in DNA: TGTGCCAGCAGTTTATTGGGGGCAGGCAATCAGCCCCAGCATTTT. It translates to CASSLLGAGNQPQHF.

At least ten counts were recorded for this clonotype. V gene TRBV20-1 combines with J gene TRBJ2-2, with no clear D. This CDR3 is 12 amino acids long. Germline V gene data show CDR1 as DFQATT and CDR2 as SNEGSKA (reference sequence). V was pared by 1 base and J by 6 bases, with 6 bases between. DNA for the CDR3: TGCAGTGCTAGAGGGGTTTCCGGGGAGCTGTTTTTT. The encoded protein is CSARGVSGELFF.

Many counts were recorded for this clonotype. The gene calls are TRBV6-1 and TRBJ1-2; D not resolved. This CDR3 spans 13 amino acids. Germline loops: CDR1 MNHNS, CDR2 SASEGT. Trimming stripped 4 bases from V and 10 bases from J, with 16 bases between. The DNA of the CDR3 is TGTGCCAGCAGTGGGACCCACCATGATTACTACACCTTC. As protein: CASSGTHHDYYTF.

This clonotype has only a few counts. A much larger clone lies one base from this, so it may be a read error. The CDR3: CASSLGGKGGTQYF. The CDR3 DNA reads TGTGCCAGCAGCTTAGGGGGAAAGGGGGGTACGCAGTATTTT. V gene TRBV7-3 combines with J gene TRBJ2-3; the D gene could be TRBD1 or TRBD2 (6 bases each). V was pared by 2 bases and J by 8 bases, with 14 bases between. The CDR3 runs to 14 residues. Germline V gene sequence: CDR1 SGHTA, CDR2 FQGTGA.